Presented here are 23 T cell receptor beta chains from one specimen sequenced in a study of siplizumab effects on memory and regulatory T cells. The protocol was immunoSEQ multiplex PCR, while the TCRdb copy is restricted to in-frame clones and leaves out a portion. The data hold more than 95,000 clones, with roughly 94% observed a single time. Sequencing was done on a sample of non-Treg CD4+ T cells sorted from blood. Source of these receptors: a human donor in good health.

The chain carries TRBV5-1 and TRBJ1-2, with D possibly TRBD1 on 5 matching bases. CDR3 length: 15 residues. The germline gives CDR1 SGHRS, CDR2 YFSETQ. Deletions cut 0 bases from V and 0 bases from J, with 9 bases between. The CDR3 coding sequence is TGCGCCAGCAGCTTGGAAAGGGGCCCTAACTATGGCTACACCTTC. This gives the protein CASSLERGPNYGYTF.

The chain has TRBV2 and TRBJ2-3, with D unclear. The CDR3 length is 12 residues. The V gene lost 2 bases and the J gene lost 3 bases, with 3 bases spanning the gap. Germline CDR1 reads SNHLY; CDR2 reads FYNNEI. The CDR3 region is CASSESTDTQYF. The CDR3 DNA is TGTGCCAGCAGTGAATCTACAGATACGCAGTATTTT.

The rearrangement joins TRBV5-1 to TRBJ2-3; D possibly matches TRBD1 or TRBD2 (6 bases each). This CDR3 is built from 15 residues. The germline CDR1 and CDR2 sequences are SGHRS and YFSETQ. Deletions cut 4 bases from V and 0 bases from J, with 12 bases between. CDR3 sequence reads: CASSGRTDSTDTQYF. The DNA for the CDR3 is TGCGCCAGCAGCGGGAGGACAGACAGCACAGATACGCAGTATTTT.

This clone appeared a single time. J is TRBJ2-7 and V is TRBV29-1; 9 bases agree with TRBD1. CDR1 SQVTM and CDR2 ANQGSEA come from the germline V gene. The CDR3 contains 17 residues. With 5 bases clipped from V and 0 bases from J, the junction kept 14 bases outside the gene matches. CDR3 protein: CSVRLFIGQGSSYEQYF. The CDR3, as DNA: TGCAGCGTTCGGCTTTTCATTGGACAGGGGTCCTCCTACGAGCAGTACTTC.

This clone appeared a single time. This chain connects TRBV6-5 to TRBJ2-7; 10 bases are a match to TRBD1. V was clipped by 6 bases and J by 4 bases; unmatched bases: 3. The CDR3 totals 13 residues. Germline CDR1 and CDR2: MNHEY and SVGAGI. The CDR3 sequence is CASSRDRGYEQYF. CDR3 nucleotide sequence: TGTGCCAGCAGCCGGGACAGGGGTTACGAGCAGTACTTC.

This chain links TRBV10-1 with TRBJ1-2, with TRBD1 matching 7 bases. V was clipped by 4 bases and J by 7 bases; unmatched bases: 6. This CDR3 region has 13 residues. Germline values: CDR1 WNHNN, CDR2 SYGVQD (reference sequence). The CDR3, as DNA: TGCGCCAGCAGTGCGGAGCAGGGGGTTGGCTACACCTTC. The encoded protein is CASSAEQGVGYTF.

This chain uses TRBV7-9 with TRBJ2-5; D assignment may be TRBD1 or TRBD2 (5 bases each). Germline V gene data show CDR1 as SEHNR and CDR2 as FQNEAQ (reference sequence). The V end was cut by 5 bases, the J end by 7 bases, with 20 bases between. This CDR3 is built from 15 residues. The DNA for the CDR3 is TGTGCCAGCAGCAAGGGACCCCAGAATGTATGGACCCAGTACTTC. Translated: CASSKGPQNVWTQYF.

The rearrangement joins TRBV11-1 to TRBJ2-2, with D unresolved. The germline gives CDR1 SGHAT, CDR2 FQDESV (reference sequence). This CDR3 has 12 residues. V was clipped by 3 bases and J by 1 base, with 0 bases between them. The CDR3 coding sequence is TGTGCCAGCAGCTTGAACACCGGGGAGCTGTTTTTT. This encodes CASSLNTGELFF.

The chain is built from TRBV9 and TRBJ2-3, with D perhaps TRBD1 (5 bases). Germline CDR1 reads SGDLS; CDR2 reads YYNGEE. Trimming left V 4 bases short and J 5 bases short, with 11 bases between. There are 13 residues in the CDR3. This CDR3 is CASSRGSEDTQYF. CDR3 sequence (DNA): TGTGCCAGCAGCAGGGGATCAGAAGATACGCAGTATTTT. The complete variable domain, with remaining parts taken from reference TRBV9 and TRBJ2-3, reads DSGVTQTPKHLITATGQRVTLRCSPRSGDLSVYWYQQSLDQGLQFLIQYYNGEERAKGNILERFSAQQFPDLHSELNLSSLELGDSALYFCASSRGSEDTQYFGPGTRLTVL.

The rearrangement links TRBV18 to TRBJ1-1; D is unclear. V was pared by 2 bases and J by 1 base, with 8 bases between. Germline loops: CDR1 KGHSH, CDR2 LQKENI. The CDR3 has 14 amino acids. The CDR3 bases are TGTGCCAGCTCACCATCGGGCGAGAACACTGAAGCTTTCTTT. This translates into CASSPSGENTEAFF.

V usage is TRBV4-2 and J usage is TRBJ2-3, with 12 bases lining up with TRBD2. Germline V gives CDR1 LGHNA, CDR2 YNFKEQ. The CDR3 contains 17 residues. V lost 0 bases to trimming and J lost 7 bases; unmatched junction nucleotides: 8. Here the CDR3 DNA reads TGTGCCAGCAGCCAAGAGGCTCTAGCGGGGGGGCCAAATACGCAGTATTTT. Its translation: CASSQEALAGGPNTQYF.

The chain combines TRBV15 with TRBJ1-1; D remains ambiguous. The CDR3 extends over 12 amino acids. V lost 8 bases and J lost 6, with 13 bases in between. Germline V gene data show CDR1 as LNHNV and CDR2 as YYDKDF (reference sequence). This CDR3 reads CATGRALAEAFF. DNA for the CDR3: TGTGCCACCGGACGGGCTTTGGCTGAAGCTTTCTTT.

The chain couples TRBV11-2 to TRBJ2-3, with 16 bases identical to TRBD2. The V gene's germline CDR1 is SGHAT and CDR2 FQNNGV. The CDR3 contains 16 residues. Trimming took 5 bases from V and 6 from J; bases not matched to a gene: 5. CDR3 protein: CASSIGTSGRVDTQYF. CDR3 DNA: TGTGCCAGCAGCATCGGGACTAGCGGGAGGGTGGATACGCAGTATTTT.

This chain links TRBV7-9 with TRBJ1-3; D uncertain. CDR1 and CDR2 from the germline V gene are SEHNR and FQNEAQ (reference sequence). This CDR3 region has 15 residues. V lost 5 bases to trimming and J lost 3 bases, with 14 bases between them. The CDR3 protein is CASSPPFRVGNTIYF. The CDR3, as DNA: TGTGCCAGCAGCCCACCTTTTCGGGTTGGAAACACCATATATTTT.

This clone was counted only a few times. The chain combines TRBV29-1 with TRBJ2-7, with 11 bases that match TRBD1. From germline, CDR1 is SQVTM and CDR2 ANQGSEA. The CDR3 has 14 residues. Trimming took 3 bases from V and 0 from J; bases not matched to a gene: 1. For the CDR3, the DNA is TGCAGCGTTGATGGGACAGGGGGCTCCTACGAGCAGTACTTC. Translation gives CSVDGTGGSYEQYF.

This chain connects TRBV7-8 to TRBJ1-2; D perhaps matches TRBD1 (6 bases). The germline gives CDR1 SGHVS, CDR2 FQNEAQ. The CDR3 has 14 residues. Trimming took off 5 bases at V and 2 bases at J, with 12 bases between the two ends. CDR3 DNA sequence: TGTGCCAGCAGCCCCTATGGACAGAACTATGGCTACACCTTC. It is translated as CASSPYGQNYGYTF.

The CDR3, as DNA: TGCGCCAGCAGCTTGGAAAACAGGGATGATGAGCAGTTCTTC. This translates into CASSLENRDDEQFF. The genes are TRBV5-1 and TRBJ2-1, with D possibly being TRBD1 (6 bases). The CDR3 length is 14 residues. Per germline, CDR1 SGHRS and CDR2 YFSETQ. Trimming took off 0 bases at V and 8 bases at J, with 12 bases between the two ends.

The chain combines TRBV30 with TRBJ2-5; D gene unclear. Germline assignment: CDR1 GTSNPN and CDR2 SVGIG (reference sequence). The germline V and J ends were trimmed by 0 bases and 5 bases, with 4 bases remaining between them. This CDR3 contains 11 residues. The CDR3 DNA sequence: TGTGCCTGGAGTGTAGGGGAGACCCAGTACTTC. It yields the protein CAWSVGETQYF. Drawing the rest from reference TRBV30 and TRBJ2-5, the complete variable domain is SQTIHQWPATLVQPVGSPLSLECTVEGTSNPNLYWYRQAAGRGLQLLFYSVGIGQISSEVPQNLSASRPQDRQFILSSKKLLLSDSGFYLCAWSVGETQYFGPGTRLLVL.

V and J are TRBV4-1 and TRBJ2-2; 12 nucleotides agree with TRBD2. CDR3 length equals 18 residues. The germline CDR1 and CDR2 sequences are MGHRA and YSYEKL. V was pared by 1 base and J by 1 base, with 4 bases of the junction left unmatched. CDR3 residues: CASSQGGLAGWNTGELFF. The CDR3 DNA sequence: TGCGCCAGCAGCCAAGGCGGACTAGCGGGGTGGAACACCGGGGAGCTGTTTTTT.

The chain recombines TRBV12-5 with TRBJ2-5; D perhaps matches TRBD1 (5 bases). The ends were cut back, 7 bases at V and 0 bases at J, with 15 bases in the middle. Germline values: CDR1 LGHNT, CDR2 FRNRAP. The length of the CDR3 is 15 residues. CDR3 sequence reads: CASVPGLRNQETQYF. The CDR3 nucleotides are TGTGCTAGTGTCCCAGGGTTGCGGAACCAAGAGACCCAGTACTTC.

This chain links TRBV27 with TRBJ2-5; the match to TRBD2 covers 11 bases. In germline, CDR1 is MNHEY, CDR2 SMNVEV (reference sequence). V was pared by 1 base and J by 7 bases, with 8 bases of the junction left unmatched. CDR3 size: 16 residues. CDR3 coding DNA: TGTGCCAGCAGTTTATTTGCTAGCGGGAGGTTTGGGACCCAGTACTTC. It encodes CASSLFASGRFGTQYF.

This clone has only one observation. V usage is TRBV12-5 and J usage is TRBJ2-7; D not certain. CDR1 is LGHNT, CDR2 FRNRAP, per germline. The CDR3 spans 11 residues. Trimming removed 6 bases at V and 4 bases at J, with 7 bases between. CDR3 DNA sequence: TGTGCTAGTGGAAACAGATACGAGCAGTACTTC. Translated: CASGNRYEQYF.

V is TRBV6-5 and J is TRBJ1-2, with 7 bases identical to TRBD1. The junction had 3 bases not matched to a gene; V was cut back by 4 bases and J by 4 bases. The CDR3 runs 13 residues. Germline CDR1 reads MNHEY; CDR2 reads SVGAGI. The CDR3 reads CASSSDRIYGYTF. The DNA for the CDR3 is TGTGCCAGCAGTTCGGACAGGATCTATGGCTACACCTTC.